This T cell receptor beta chain was sequenced in a study of human T cells and chemical hapten exposure. Study summary: Across samples, TCR yields varied, mostly owing to small differences in pooled library volumes. Points from the study as a whole: Expanded TCR counts at PT1 were positively correlated with the patch test score. Expanded TCRs made up significantly more big CDR3 similarity clusters than controls did. Sensitization with DPC brought no change to TCRs above 1 in 1000 in frequency.

Germline lookup yields CDR1 DFQATT and CDR2 SNEGSKA (reference sequence). Unmatched junction bases numbered 9, after V lost 6 bases and J lost 7 bases. This CDR3 comprises 15 residues. MiXCR was run by TCRdb on the RACE reads, yielding one entry per CDR3 protein. The sample has about 200,000 distinct CDR3 sequences; around a quarter are singletons. This clonotype was counted a few times. Its target is not known. Time point of the sample: patch test 3, about 24 weeks after DPC sensitization. Noted treatment: therapeutic diphenylcyclopropenone sensitization with weekly scalp DPC. Material: whole blood, obtained in connection with sensitization to the hapten diphenylcyclopropenone (DPC). J is TRBJ2-1 and V is TRBV20-1; 13 bases are shared with TRBD2. This TCR was sampled from a woman aged 40 to 55 with alopecia areata. Some clones in this sample may be carry-over from other donors' samples. The CDR3 DNA reads TGCAGTGCCAGTAAGGGACTAGCGGGATGGAATGAGCAGTTCTTC. As protein: CSASKGLAGWNEQFF.